These 10 T cell receptor beta chains came from one sample sequenced in a study of T cell responses to AZD1222 COVID-19 vaccine. The table came from immunoSEQ multiplex PCR; TCRdb's copy has only in-frame clones and leaves some out. The sample lists roughly 55,000 clones, 87% occurring once. Material: peripheral blood, obtained on day 0 of AZD1222 vaccination. The receptors were gathered from an adult in good health.

The table lists this clone with a count of one. The chain recombines TRBV19 with TRBJ1-2, with D unresolved. Germline V gene lookup returns CDR1 LNHDA and CDR2 SQIVND (reference sequence). This CDR3 has 12 residues. Trimming stripped 3 bases from V and 5 bases from J, with 7 bases between. The CDR3 nucleotides are TGTGCCAGTAGTATCGAAAGATATGGCTACACCTTC. Protein sequence: CASSIERYGYTF. The variable domain in full, with the rest retrieved from reference TRBV19 and TRBJ1-2, is DGGITQSPKYLFRKEGQNVTLSCEQNLNHDAMYWYRQDPGQGLRLIYYSQIVNDFQKGDIAEGYSVSREKKESFPLTVTSAQKNPTAFYLCASSIERYGYTFGSGTRLTVV.

CDR3 sequence: CASSYRGETQYF. CDR3 nucleotides: TGTGCCAGTAGTTACCGGGGAGAGACCCAGTACTTC. The chain is built from TRBV19 and TRBJ2-5; possible D gene TRBD2, 5 bases. With 5 bases removed from V and 4 bases from J, the gap between germline ends came to 8 bases. This CDR3 is 12 amino acids long. In germline, CDR1 is LNHDA, CDR2 SQIVND (reference sequence).

The V call is TRBV5-1, the J call TRBJ1-4; weak D call: TRBD1 (5 bases). The length of the CDR3 is 16 residues. The V and J ends lost 1 base and 7 bases respectively, with 17 bases between them. Germline-derived CDR1 and CDR2 are SGHRS and YFSETQ. Here the CDR3 reads CASSLSVGGLGEKLFF. The CDR3 coding sequence is TGCGCCAGCAGCTTGAGCGTTGGGGGGTTGGGTGAAAAACTGTTTTTT.

The gene calls are TRBV4-2 and TRBJ1-3; D not certain. CDR1 and CDR2 (germline): LGHNA, YNFKEQ. The CDR3 is 16 residues long. V lost 0 bases to trimming and J lost 1 base, with 10 bases between them. As DNA, the CDR3 is TGTGCCAGCAGCCAAGATCTTTGGGGATCTGGAAACACCATATATTTT. Translated, it gives CASSQDLWGSGNTIYF.

This chain connects TRBV5-1 to TRBJ2-7; no reliable D call. Trimming took 2 bases from V and 5 from J, leaving 8 bases between them. Germline V gene lookup returns CDR1 SGHRS and CDR2 YFSETQ. This CDR3 is built from 12 residues. CDR3 DNA: TGCGCCAGCAGCTTAATAACAGACGAGCAGTACTTC. Amino acid sequence: CASSLITDEQYF.

The V gene is TRBV6-5, the J gene TRBJ1-2, with 8 bases that match TRBD1. The CDR3 contains 14 residues. Germline CDR1 reads MNHEY; CDR2 reads SVGAGI. Unmatched junction bases numbered 9, after V lost 5 bases and J lost 7 bases. Written as DNA, the CDR3 is TGTGCCAGCAGTATGGACAGGGTATCGCCTGGCTACACCTTC. Translation: CASSMDRVSPGYTF.

The rearrangement links TRBV12-3 or TRBV12-4 to TRBJ1-1, with D unresolved. V lost 6 bases, J lost 8 bases, and 13 bases lay in between. The CDR3 consists of 12 residues. The CDR3 DNA sequence: TGTGCCAGCAGCAACAGACCCGTAGAAGCTTTCTTT. Amino acid sequence: CASSNRPVEAFF.

The chain links TRBV6-2 or TRBV6-3 to TRBJ1-1, with 7 bases identical to TRBD1. The CDR3 runs to 14 residues. J lost 1 base, V lost 5 bases, and 4 bases had no gene match. Germline V gives CDR1 MNHEY, CDR2 SVGEGT. The CDR3 nucleotides are TGTGCCAGCAGTCTGGGACAGACGAACACTGAAGCTTTCTTT. Translation gives CASSLGQTNTEAFF.

This chain links TRBV5-1 with TRBJ1-6; 7 positions agree with TRBD1. V shed 0 bases and J 7 bases; nucleotides not matched to a gene: 7. This CDR3 is 16 amino acids long. The germline CDR1 and CDR2 sequences are SGHRS and YFSETQ. CDR3 sequence: CASSLAGGRGNSPLHF. As DNA, the CDR3 is TGCGCCAGCAGCTTGGCCGGGGGCAGGGGGAATTCACCCCTCCACTTT. The whole variable domain, remainder taken from reference TRBV5-1 and TRBJ1-6, is KAGVTQTPRYLIKTRGQQVTLSCSPISGHRSVSWYQQTPGQGLQFLFEYFSETQRNKGNFPGRFSGRQFSNSRSEMNVSTLELGDSALYLCASSLAGGRGNSPLHFGNGTRLTVT.

This clone was seen just once. The V call is TRBV6-5, the J call TRBJ1-5; unclear D gene. This CDR3 has 13 amino acids. Germline CDR1 MNHEY, CDR2 SVGAGI. The ends were cut back, 4 bases at V and 5 bases at J, with 9 bases in the middle. The CDR3 sequence: CASSLGFDQPQHF. In DNA form, the CDR3 reads TGTGCCAGCAGTTTGGGGTTCGATCAGCCCCAGCATTTT.